These 6 T cell receptor beta chains originate from one sample sequenced in a study of beta chain features in type 1 diabetes (dated by TCRdb to the late 2010s). Overall results and qualifications from the work: Type 1 diabetes patients showed a moderate but significant shortening of TCRB CDR3 length in all four CD4+ subsets.

These TCRs' antigens remain unknown. Preparation of the library involved the immunoSEQ multiplex PCR assay. The entire amount of isolated RNA was reverse transcribed using the High Capacity cDNA Reverse Transcription Kit, so the sequenced TCRB transcripts were expressed ones. In its TCRdb copy, this immuneACCESS table keeps in-frame sequences only and misses some clones. Where compared with another copy, unresolved V genes explain less than half of these, and the others have no known cause. For this sample there are roughly 340,000 clones; approximately 15% appear just once. About 0.015% of the sample rests with the top ten. The specimen was naive CD4+ T cells from blood. The cell subset or site label corresponds to: true naive CD4+ T cells. These receptors all stem from a young woman with type 1 diabetes.

This clone was recorded many times. The chain recombines TRBV20-1 with TRBJ2-5; D gene unclear. V lost 3 bases and J lost 5, with 4 bases in between. Germline assignment: CDR1 DFQATT and CDR2 SNEGSKA (reference sequence). This CDR3 comprises 10 residues. This chain's CDR3 is CSARSETQYF. CDR3 sequence (DNA): TGCAGTGCTAGGTCGGAGACCCAGTACTTC.

The chain recombines TRBV30 with TRBJ2-7; 7 bases are a match to TRBD1. Germline CDR1 is GTSNPN and CDR2 is SVGIG (reference sequence). V lost 5 bases and J lost 0; bases outside the gene matches: 1. This CDR3 comprises 12 residues. This CDR3 reads CAWGQVSYEQYF. In DNA form, the CDR3 reads TGTGCCTGGGGACAGGTCTCCTACGAGCAGTACTTC.

This clone came up many times. The chain uses TRBV29-1 and TRBJ2-7; 8 nucleotides agree with TRBD1. V shed 5 bases, J shed 1 base, and the junction held 7 bases outside the gene matches. CDR1 and CDR2 (germline): SQVTM, ANQGSEA. This CDR3 is built from 14 residues. Written as DNA, the CDR3 is TGCAGCGTTCGAGACAGGGGTTTGTCCTACGAGCAGTACTTC. Encoded protein: CSVRDRGLSYEQYF.

The CDR3 loop is CASSPQDSYNEQFF. The CDR3 region has the DNA TGTGCCAGCAGCCCCCAAGACAGTTACAATGAGCAGTTCTTC. The chain couples TRBV7-9 to TRBJ2-1; TRBD1 is a possible D gene (5 bases). Germline V gene data show CDR1 as SEHNR and CDR2 as FQNEAQ (reference sequence). The CDR3 consists of 14 residues. V lost 5 bases and J lost 4, with 12 bases in between.

This rearrangement joins TRBV19 to TRBJ1-1, with 8 bases fitting TRBD1. With V trimmed by 6 bases and J by 5 bases, 5 bases remained unmatched. The CDR3 spans 13 residues. Per the germline V gene, CDR1 is LNHDA and CDR2 is SQIVND (reference sequence). This CDR3 reads CASRGRGLTEAFF. The CDR3 coding sequence is TGTGCCAGTAGGGGCAGGGGGCTAACTGAAGCTTTCTTT.

This chain uses TRBV28 with TRBJ2-3; TRBD1 agrees at 7 bases. The CDR3 is 14 amino acids. Germline-derived CDR1 and CDR2 are MDHEN and SYDVKM. Unmatched junction bases numbered 7, after V lost 5 bases and J lost 5 bases. CDR3: CASSGTVRGDTQYF. In DNA, the CDR3 is TGTGCCAGCAGTGGGACAGTTCGGGGAGATACGCAGTATTTT.